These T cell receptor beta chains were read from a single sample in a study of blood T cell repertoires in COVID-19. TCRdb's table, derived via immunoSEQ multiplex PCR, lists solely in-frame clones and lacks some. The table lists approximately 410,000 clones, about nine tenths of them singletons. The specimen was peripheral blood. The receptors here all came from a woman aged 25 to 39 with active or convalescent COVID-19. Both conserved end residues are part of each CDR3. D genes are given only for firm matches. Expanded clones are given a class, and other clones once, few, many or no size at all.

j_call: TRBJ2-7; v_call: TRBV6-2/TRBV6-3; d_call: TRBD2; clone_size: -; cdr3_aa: CASSLGTSALIAYEQYF; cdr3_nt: TGTGCCAGCAGTTTAGGGACTAGCGCATTAATCGCCTACGAGCAGTACTTC
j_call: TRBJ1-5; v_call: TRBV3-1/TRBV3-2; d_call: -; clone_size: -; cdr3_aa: CASSQAPQGPGPQHF; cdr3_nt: TGTGCCAGCAGCCAAGCCCCTCAGGGGCCCGGGCCCCAGCATTTT
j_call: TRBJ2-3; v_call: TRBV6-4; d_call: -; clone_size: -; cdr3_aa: CASSDSGSRRENKGDTQYF; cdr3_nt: TGTGCCAGCAGTGACTCAGGGTCTCGCCGGGAAAACAAAGGGGATACGCAGTATTTT
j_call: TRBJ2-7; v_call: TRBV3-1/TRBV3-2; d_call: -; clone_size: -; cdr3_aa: CAGSHRDNSYEQYF; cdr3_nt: TGTGCCGGCAGCCACCGGGACAACTCCTACGAGCAGTACTTC
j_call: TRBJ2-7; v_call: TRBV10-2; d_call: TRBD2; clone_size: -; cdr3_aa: CASISGSSYEQYF; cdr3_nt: TGCGCCAGCATAAGCGGGAGCTCCTACGAGCAGTACTTC
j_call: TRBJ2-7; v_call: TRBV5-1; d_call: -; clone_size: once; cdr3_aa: CASSPGLTGSYEQYF; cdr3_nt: TGCGCCAGCAGCCCAGGACTAACCGGCTCCTACGAGCAGTACTTC
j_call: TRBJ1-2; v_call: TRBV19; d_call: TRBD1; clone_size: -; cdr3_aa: CASSSGTGANYGYTF; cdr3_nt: TGTGCCAGTAGTTCCGGGACAGGGGCAAACTATGGCTACACCTTC
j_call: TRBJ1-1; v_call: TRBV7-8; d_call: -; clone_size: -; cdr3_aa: CASSLAEGWDTEAFF; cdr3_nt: TGTGCCAGCAGCTTAGCAGAGGGTTGGGACACTGAAGCTTTCTTT
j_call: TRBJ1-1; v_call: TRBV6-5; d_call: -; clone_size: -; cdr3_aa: CASSHREGGTEAFF; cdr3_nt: TGTGCCAGCAGCCACAGGGAGGGGGGCACTGAAGCTTTCTTT
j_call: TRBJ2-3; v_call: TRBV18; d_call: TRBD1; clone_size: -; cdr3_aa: CASSSLPGTAADTQYF; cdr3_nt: TGTGCCAGCTCCTCTTTGCCGGGGACAGCGGCAGATACGCAGTATTTT
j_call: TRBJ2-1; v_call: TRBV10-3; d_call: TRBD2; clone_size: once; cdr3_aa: CAISGSSGVNNEQFF; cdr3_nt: TGTGCCATCAGTGGGTCTAGCGGGGTGAACAATGAGCAGTTCTTC
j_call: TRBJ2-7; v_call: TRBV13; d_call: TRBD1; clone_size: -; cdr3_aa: CASSGQGQGYEQYF; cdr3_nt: TGTGCCAGCAGCGGACAAGGACAGGGCTACGAGCAGTACTTC
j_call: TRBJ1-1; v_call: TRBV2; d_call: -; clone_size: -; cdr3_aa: CASIQGLNPGGTEAFF; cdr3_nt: TGTGCCAGCATTCAGGGTCTTAACCCCGGGGGCACTGAAGCTTTCTTT
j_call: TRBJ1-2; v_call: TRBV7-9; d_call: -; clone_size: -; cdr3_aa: CASNPGVRNGYTF; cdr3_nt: TGTGCCAGCAACCCCGGGGTCCGGAATGGCTACACCTTC
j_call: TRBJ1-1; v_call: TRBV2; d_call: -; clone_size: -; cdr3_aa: CASSEERYTEAFF; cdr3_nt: TGTGCCAGCAGTGAAGAGAGATACACTGAAGCTTTCTTT
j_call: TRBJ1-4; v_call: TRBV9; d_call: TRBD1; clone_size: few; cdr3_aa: CASSGGTGGPPKLFF; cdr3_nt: TGTGCCAGCAGCGGCGGGACAGGGGGACCCCCGAAACTGTTTTTT
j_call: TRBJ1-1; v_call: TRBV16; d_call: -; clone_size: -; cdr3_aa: CASSQNVGGNTEAFF; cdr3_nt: TGTGCCAGCAGCCAAAACGTCGGGGGGAACACTGAAGCTTTCTTT
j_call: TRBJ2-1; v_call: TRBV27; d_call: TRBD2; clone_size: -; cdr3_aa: CASSLRTSGKSTYNEQFF; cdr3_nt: TGTGCCAGCAGCCTTCGGACTAGCGGGAAAAGCACCTACAATGAGCAGTTCTTC
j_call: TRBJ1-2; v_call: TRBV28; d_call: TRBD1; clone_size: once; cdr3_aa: CASSAGQGLANYGYTF; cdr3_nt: TGTGCCAGCAGTGCGGGACAGGGACTAGCTAACTATGGCTACACCTTC
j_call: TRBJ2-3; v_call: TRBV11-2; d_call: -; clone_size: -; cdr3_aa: CASSLVTRGTDTQYF; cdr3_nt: TGTGCCAGCAGCTTAGTTACCAGGGGAACAGATACGCAGTATTTT
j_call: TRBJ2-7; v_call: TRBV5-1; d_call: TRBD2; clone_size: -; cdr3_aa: CASRGTSGFYEQYF; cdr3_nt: TGCGCCAGCAGGGGGACTAGCGGCTTCTACGAGCAGTACTTC
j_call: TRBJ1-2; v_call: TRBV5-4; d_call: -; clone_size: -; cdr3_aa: CASSQLLGGRGGYTF; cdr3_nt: TGTGCCAGCAGCCAACTATTGGGGGGGAGAGGCGGCTACACCTTC
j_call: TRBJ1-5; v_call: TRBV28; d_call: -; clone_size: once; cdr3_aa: CASSRQGSGGNQPQHF; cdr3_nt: TGTGCCAGCAGCCGTCAGGGGTCTGGGGGCAATCAGCCCCAGCATTTT
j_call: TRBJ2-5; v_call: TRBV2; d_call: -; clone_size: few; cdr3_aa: CASSSGGEGTQYF; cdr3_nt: TGTGCCAGCAGTTCCGGGGGTGAGGGGACCCAGTACTTC
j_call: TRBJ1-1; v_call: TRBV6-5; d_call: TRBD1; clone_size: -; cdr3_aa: CASRSTGAEGTEAFF; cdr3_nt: TGTGCCAGCAGATCCACAGGGGCTGAGGGCACTGAAGCTTTCTTT
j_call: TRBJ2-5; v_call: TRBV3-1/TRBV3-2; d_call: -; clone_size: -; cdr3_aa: CASSQDLRGSETQYF; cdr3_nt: TGTGCCAGCAGCCAAGATCTGCGGGGTTCGGAGACCCAGTACTTC
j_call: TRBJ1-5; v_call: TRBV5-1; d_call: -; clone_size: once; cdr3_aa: CASSLGGRDQPQHF; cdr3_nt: TGCGCCAGCAGCTTAGGGGGTAGGGATCAGCCCCAGCATTTT
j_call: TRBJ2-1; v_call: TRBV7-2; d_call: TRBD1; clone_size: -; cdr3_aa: CASSLETGGLGEQFF; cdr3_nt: TGTGCCAGCAGCTTAGAGACAGGGGGATTAGGTGAGCAGTTCTTC
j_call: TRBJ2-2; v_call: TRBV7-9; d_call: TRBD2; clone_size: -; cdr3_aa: CASSFSTSGRDGELFF; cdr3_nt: TGTGCCAGCAGCTTCTCGACTAGCGGGAGAGACGGGGAGCTGTTTTTT
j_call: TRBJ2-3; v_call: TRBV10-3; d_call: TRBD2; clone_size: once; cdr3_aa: CAISSGTSGVTDTQYF; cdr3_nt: TGTGCCATCAGCTCCGGGACTAGCGGGGTCACAGATACGCAGTATTTT
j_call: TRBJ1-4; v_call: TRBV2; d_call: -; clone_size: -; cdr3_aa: CASSVRLANEKLFF; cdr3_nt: TGTGCCAGCAGTGTACGCCTAGCTAATGAAAAACTGTTTTTT
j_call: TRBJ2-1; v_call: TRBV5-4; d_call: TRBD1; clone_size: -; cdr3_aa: CASRPGTGGNEQFF; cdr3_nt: TGTGCCAGCCGCCCCGGGACAGGGGGCAATGAGCAGTTCTTC
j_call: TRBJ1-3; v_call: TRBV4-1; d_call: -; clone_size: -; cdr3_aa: CASSQDSVSGNTIYF; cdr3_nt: TGCGCCAGCAGCCAAGATTCCGTCTCTGGAAACACCATATATTTT
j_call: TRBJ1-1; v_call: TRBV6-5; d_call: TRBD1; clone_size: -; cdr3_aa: CASRGTGYTEAFF; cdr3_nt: TGTGCCAGCAGAGGGACAGGGTACACTGAAGCTTTCTTT
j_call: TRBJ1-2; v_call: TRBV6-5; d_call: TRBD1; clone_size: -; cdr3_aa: CASSQGRDRGSGYTF; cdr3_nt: TGTGCCAGCAGCCAAGGGCGGGACAGGGGATCGGGCTACACCTTC
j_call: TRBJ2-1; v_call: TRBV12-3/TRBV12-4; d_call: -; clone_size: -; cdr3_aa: CASSLGGNGEQFF; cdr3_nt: TGTGCCAGCAGTCTGGGAGGTAATGGGGAGCAGTTCTTC
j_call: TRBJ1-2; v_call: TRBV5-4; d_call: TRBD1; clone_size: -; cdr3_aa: CASSVQQGDYGYTF; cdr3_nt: TGTGCCAGCAGCGTTCAACAGGGGGACTATGGCTACACCTTC
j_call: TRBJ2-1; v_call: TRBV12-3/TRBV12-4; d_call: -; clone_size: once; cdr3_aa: CASSFGAGNEQFF; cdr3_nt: TGTGCCAGCAGTTTTGGAGCGGGCAATGAGCAGTTCTTC
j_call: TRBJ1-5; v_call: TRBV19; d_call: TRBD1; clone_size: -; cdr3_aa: CASSRAGGGQPQHF; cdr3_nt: TGTGCCAGTAGTAGGGCAGGGGGAGGACAGCCCCAGCATTTT
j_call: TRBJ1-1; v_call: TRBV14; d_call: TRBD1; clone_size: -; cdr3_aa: CASSQFETGAAFF; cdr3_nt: TGTGCCAGCAGCCAATTTGAGACAGGGGCAGCTTTCTTT
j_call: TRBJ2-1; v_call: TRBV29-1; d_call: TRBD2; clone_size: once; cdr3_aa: CSVEDPVLRGGNEQFF; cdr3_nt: TGCAGCGTTGAAGATCCGGTGTTGCGGGGGGGCAATGAGCAGTTCTTC
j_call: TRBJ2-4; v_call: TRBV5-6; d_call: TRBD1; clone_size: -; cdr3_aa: CASSLQGQGGIQYF; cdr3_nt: TGTGCCAGCAGCCTGCAAGGACAGGGGGGCATTCAGTACTTC
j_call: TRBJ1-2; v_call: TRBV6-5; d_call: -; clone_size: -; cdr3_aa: CASEEPGGYGYTF; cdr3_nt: TGTGCCAGCGAAGAACCCGGGGGCTATGGCTACACCTTC
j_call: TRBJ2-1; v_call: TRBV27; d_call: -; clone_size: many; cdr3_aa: CASSTLDSTSYNEQFF; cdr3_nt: TGTGCCAGCAGCACCCTGGACAGTACCTCCTACAATGAGCAGTTCTTC
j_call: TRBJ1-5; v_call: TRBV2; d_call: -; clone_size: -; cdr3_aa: CASRQTNQPQHF; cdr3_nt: TGTGCCAGCAGGCAAACTAATCAGCCCCAGCATTTT